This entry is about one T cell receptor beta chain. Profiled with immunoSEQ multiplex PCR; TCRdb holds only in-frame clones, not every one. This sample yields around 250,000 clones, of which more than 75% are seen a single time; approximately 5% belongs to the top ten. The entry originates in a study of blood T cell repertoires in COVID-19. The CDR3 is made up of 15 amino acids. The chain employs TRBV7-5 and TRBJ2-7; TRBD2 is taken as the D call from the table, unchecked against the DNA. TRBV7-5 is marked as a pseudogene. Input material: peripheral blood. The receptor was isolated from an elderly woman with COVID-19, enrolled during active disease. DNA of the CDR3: TGTGTCAGAAGCTTAATAGCACTTGCCTCCTACGAGCAGTACTTC. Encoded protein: CVRSLIALASYEQYF.